This TCR beta chain was found in a study of cytomegalovirus exposure and HLA in healthy donors. Profiled with immunoSEQ multiplex PCR; TCRdb holds only in-frame clones, not every one. Of about 220,000 clones listed, 80% to 90% are singletons. In its sample, this clone was seen a few times. Germline assignment: CDR1 MNHEY and CDR2 SMNVEV (reference sequence). The CDR3 is 12 amino acids. Trimming cost V 8 bases and J 7 bases, with 11 bases left between them. V gene TRBV27 combines with J gene TRBJ2-2, with D possibly being TRBD1 (5 bases). The clonotype was recovered from a man aged 18 to 29 in good health and CMV-seronegative. What was sequenced was PBMCs. CDR3 bases: TGTGCCAGCGGTGGGGCTTACGGGGAGCTGTTTTTT. Its translation is CASGGAYGELFF.